This TCR beta chain came from a study of blood T cells in healthy people across ages. Regarding the study as a whole: Unknown CMV status may confound age-related changes in expanded clones.

This CDR3 is built from 14 residues. The V gene's germline CDR1 is SGDLS and CDR2 YYNGEE. Concerning this clonotype itself: What it binds is not known.

Then a second PCR, running about 6 to 11 cycles, was carried out with a sample-barcoded 5' primer and a J-beta primer mix. The template-switch adaptor, which had 12 random nucleotides, put a tag on each cDNA molecule. Every individual sample yielded 2.5 million or more paired-end reads (each containing CDR3). TCRdb reanalysed the 5' RACE reads using MiXCR and keeps one entry per CDR3 protein. The sample lists under 2,000,000 distinct CDR3 sequences; 40% to 55% were seen once. The gene calls are TRBV9 and TRBJ2-4; D ambiguous. The J call could be wrong; TRBJ2-7 is a better fit for the DNA end. The receptor was derived from a woman aged 40 to 49 in good health. Source material: blood. The DNA of the CDR3 is TGTGCCAGCAGCGTAGATGTTAGATTTTACGAGCAGTACTTC. This codes for CASSVDVRFYEQYF.